Given below is one T cell receptor beta chain in context. The antigen is unknown. Germline V gene lookup returns CDR1 SGHTA and CDR2 FQGTGA. Trimming pared 2 bases from V and 1 base from J, leaving 3 bases between. This CDR3 is built from 13 residues. The method was immunoSEQ multiplex PCR; TCRdb's version includes in-frame clones alone and lacks a portion of them. The table lists 150,000 to 200,000 clones, 70% to 90% of them singletons, with 3.5% to 4.5% in the top ten. This sample was taken from a study of T cell responses to AZD1222 COVID-19 vaccine. General study points: Spike-specific TCR breadth and depth both grew after two AZD1222 doses. It should be noted that donors were predominantly white British and more often female, and clonal diversity was possibly underestimated. Vaccine-related CD4 TCRs covered spike, predominating at 160-218 and 743-854.

This receptor was identified in an adult who received the MenACWY meningococcal vaccine as a control. The chain employs TRBV7-3 and TRBJ2-1; D is unclear. The material sequenced was peripheral blood, taken 28 days after the second dose of the MenACWY control vaccine. This CDR3 is CASSLASYNEQFF. The CDR3 DNA is TGTGCCAGCAGCTTAGCATCCTACAATGAGCAGTTCTTC.